This T cell receptor (beta chain) was recovered during a study of OX40 agonist ivuxolimab in advanced cancers. In the study overall: The costimulatory receptor OX40 (CD134) was targeted by ivuxolimab, a fully human IgG2 agonistic monoclonal antibody. Intravenous ivuxolimab was administered to patients every 2 weeks at six dose levels: 0.01, 0.1, 0.3, 1.5, 3 and 10 mg/kg. A male proportion of roughly 85% and a mean age of approximately 62 years, ranging from roughly 23 to 79, were recorded for the dose-escalation cohort. The paper describes the monotherapy dose-escalation part (N of about 47 patients) of the phase I trial of ivuxolimab. Partial responses occurred in three dose-escalation patients: two with cutaneous melanoma and one with hepatocellular carcinoma. Of the approximately 54 patients in dose escalation, 19 had hepatocellular carcinoma, about 15 had melanoma, 9 had renal cell carcinoma and 9 had head and neck cancer. The point of sequencing TCRbeta in the periphery was to test whether ivuxolimab changed TCR sequence diversity and drove clonal T-cell expansion. Patients were allowed to have had prior anti-PD-1, anti-PD-L1 or anti-CTLA-4 therapy, and roughly two fifths of the dose-escalation patients had been treated with checkpoint inhibitors.

For sequencing of the TCRbeta CDR3 region, genomic DNA was extracted from the sorted cells. The immunoSEQ Assay was used to sequence the TCRbeta CDR3 regions. TCRdb retrieved this table from immuneACCESS and kept in-frame rearrangements only. Not all clones are present; in checked studies, unresolved V genes account for under half, and no reason is known for the remainder. The sample yields 52,000 or so clones; 65% to 90% were counted once. Jointly, the top ten make up more than 3% of the sample. Relative to germline, V is 1 base shorter and J is 0 bases shorter, with 10 bases between their ends. CDR1 is given as SGHTA and CDR2 as FQGNSA, both from the germline V gene. The CDR3 holds 15 amino acids from the cysteine to the phenylalanine. Only the CDR3 region is kept as DNA, spanning 45 bases read in frame from base 1. Patients with autoimmune disease history or receiving systemic immunosuppression were excluded from the trial. In every dose cohort, peripheral blood was drawn for TCR sequencing at baseline, cycle 4 day 1, and cycle 7 day 1. The samples were taken from a phase I, first-in-human, multicenter, open-label dose-escalation trial of ivuxolimab. Adults with locally advanced or metastatic melanoma, renal cell carcinoma, hepatocellular carcinoma or head and neck squamous cell carcinoma were enrolled in the trial. Before TCR sequencing, CD4+ and CD8+ T cells were separately sorted from peripheral blood.

The paper as a whole reports these results and caveats: In the 0.1-3.0 mg/kg groups, partial responders had among the lowest normalized peripheral clonal expansion, particularly in CD8+ T cells. At doses from 0.1 to 3.0 mg/kg, clonal expansion was seen in both CD4+ and CD8+ blood T cells between baseline and week 6. Low levels of normalized T-cell clonal expansion were also seen in some nonresponding patients. The antigen specificity of the peripheral T cells that underwent clonal expansion was not determined. After ivuxolimab, CD8+ T cells had more expanded clones than CD4+ T cells on average.

Regarding this clone: Its binding antigen is unknown. Per-base qualities were not stored, and no clone one base away is much larger.

This receptor was obtained from an adult with an advanced solid tumor such as melanoma, head and neck, liver or kidney cancer. The chain joins TRBV7-2 to TRBJ2-7, with a tentative D gene TRBD1 over 5 matching bases. Material: CD4+ or CD8+ T cells sorted from blood, obtained in a trial of the OX40 agonist ivuxolimab. The nucleotide sequence reads TGTGCCAGCAGCTTAGGGGGCTTAAGCTCCTACGAGCAGTACTTC. It is translated as CASSLGGLSSYEQYF.